This T cell receptor beta chain was recorded in a study of T cells after yellow fever vaccination. The J segment lost 5 bases and the V segment lost 5 bases, leaving 14 bases of the junction unmatched. The CDR3 contains 16 residues. Germline CDR1 is DFQATT and CDR2 is SNEGSKA (reference sequence). A process of 5'RACE template switching, which added a universal primer site and UMIs, was used to make TCR cDNA. TCRdb used MiXCR to reprocess the 5' RACE reads, holding one entry per CDR3 protein. The sample records about 240,000 distinct CDR3 sequences, 6.9% being singletons. A note on this clonotype: Its target is not known.

Broader study findings: Weaker overall, the secondary response nonetheless peaked faster (day 5 versus 15). Among all clonotypes, a small share was observed in both CD4 and CD8 compartments. Reappearing after the booster were most of the clones from primary vaccination (less than 98% CD4, 70% to 90% CD8).

The input for sequencing was CD4+ T cells sorted from PBMCs, taken 15 days after the yellow fever booster vaccination. V and J are TRBV20-1 and TRBJ2-7; 11 nucleotides align to TRBD2. The sequence derives from a man younger than 45 who received the YFV17D yellow fever vaccine. Written as DNA, the CDR3 is TGCAGTGCTCGTGGGACTAGCGGCACTGTAGGCGACGAGCAGTACTTC. Encoded protein: CSARGTSGTVGDEQYF.